Listed below are T cell receptor beta chains from one sample, sequenced in a study of shared clonotypes between healthy human individuals. Profiled with immunoSEQ multiplex PCR; TCRdb holds only in-frame clones, not every one. The sample contains roughly 2.1 million clones, 90% to 95% of which appear only once. Specimen: naive CD8+ T cells from PBMCs. These receptors originate from a man between 18 and 35 years old in good health. Some clones in this sample may be carry-over from other donors' samples. CDR3s include the opening cysteine and the closing phenylalanine or tryptophan. The D gene is left open where the match is weak. Only part of the rows carry a size: once, few, many, or a class if the clone is expanded.

clone_size,d_call,j_call,v_call,cdr3_aa,cdr3_nt
NA,TRBD1,TRBJ1-2,TRBV5-6,CASSPGQDPNYGYTF,TGTGCCAGCAGCCCTGGACAGGACCCTAACTATGGCTACACCTTC
NA,NA,TRBJ2-6,TRBV19,CASSILIFQGPTPSGANVLTF,TGTGCCAGTAGTATCCTGATCTTCCAAGGTCCCACACCTTCTGGGGCCAACGTCCTGACTTTC
NA,NA,TRBJ1-1,TRBV7-8,CASREVGFTEAFF,TGTGCCAGCAGGGAGGTGGGGTTCACTGAAGCTTTCTTT
NA,NA,TRBJ1-4,TRBV7-8,CASSENRARGEKLFF,TGTGCCAGCAGCGAAAACAGGGCGCGTGGTGAAAAACTGTTTTTT
NA,NA,TRBJ2-1,TRBV7-9,CASSLVLGGSYNEQFF,TGTGCCAGCAGCTTAGTCCTCGGGGGATCATACAATGAGCAGTTCTTC
NA,NA,TRBJ2-7,TRBV14,CASSQEQGGAYEQYF,TGTGCCAGCAGCCAAGAACAGGGAGGGGCCTACGAGCAGTACTTC
once,NA,TRBJ1-5,TRBV7-9,CASSLDRNQPQHF,TGTGCCAGCAGCCTCGACAGAAATCAGCCCCAGCATTTT
NA,TRBD1,TRBJ2-7,TRBV15,CATSRSRDRDYEQYF,TGTGCCACCAGCCGAAGCCGGGACAGGGACTACGAGCAGTACTTC
NA,TRBD2,TRBJ2-1,TRBV10-3,CAISAKTSGPSYNEQFF,TGTGCCATCAGTGCAAAGACTAGCGGGCCTTCCTACAATGAGCAGTTCTTC
NA,NA,TRBJ2-3,TRBV25-1,CASSEWGGGDTDTQYF,TGTGCCAGCAGTGAATGGGGCGGAGGGGATACAGATACGCAGTATTTT
NA,NA,TRBJ2-5,TRBV2,CASSEVGRVFETQYF,TGTGCCAGCAGTGAAGTGGGCAGGGTATTTGAGACCCAGTACTTC
NA,NA,TRBJ2-5,TRBV7-9,CASRSGHSEETQYF,TGTGCCAGCCGATCCGGGCACTCCGAAGAGACCCAGTACTTC